The TCR beta chain described here comes from a study of T cell changes during pregnancy in multiple sclerosis. This clone appeared once. Germline V gives CDR1 GTSNPN, CDR2 SVGIG (reference sequence). This CDR3 spans 15 amino acids. V lost 0 bases, J lost 0 bases, and 6 bases lay in between. Repertoires were generated with immunoSEQ multiplex PCR, while TCRdb's copy carries only in-frame clones and drops some. The data contain fewer than 90,000 clones, just over 90% of them singletons. The TCR originated in a female donor in good health, enrolled as a control in a pregnancy study. The V and J genes are TRBV30 and TRBJ2-6; D ambiguous. The source material was peripheral blood, sampled in the third trimester of pregnancy. CDR3 region: CAWSVLGSGANVLTF. The CDR3 DNA reads as TGTGCCTGGAGTGTACTTGGCTCTGGGGCCAACGTCCTGACTTTC.